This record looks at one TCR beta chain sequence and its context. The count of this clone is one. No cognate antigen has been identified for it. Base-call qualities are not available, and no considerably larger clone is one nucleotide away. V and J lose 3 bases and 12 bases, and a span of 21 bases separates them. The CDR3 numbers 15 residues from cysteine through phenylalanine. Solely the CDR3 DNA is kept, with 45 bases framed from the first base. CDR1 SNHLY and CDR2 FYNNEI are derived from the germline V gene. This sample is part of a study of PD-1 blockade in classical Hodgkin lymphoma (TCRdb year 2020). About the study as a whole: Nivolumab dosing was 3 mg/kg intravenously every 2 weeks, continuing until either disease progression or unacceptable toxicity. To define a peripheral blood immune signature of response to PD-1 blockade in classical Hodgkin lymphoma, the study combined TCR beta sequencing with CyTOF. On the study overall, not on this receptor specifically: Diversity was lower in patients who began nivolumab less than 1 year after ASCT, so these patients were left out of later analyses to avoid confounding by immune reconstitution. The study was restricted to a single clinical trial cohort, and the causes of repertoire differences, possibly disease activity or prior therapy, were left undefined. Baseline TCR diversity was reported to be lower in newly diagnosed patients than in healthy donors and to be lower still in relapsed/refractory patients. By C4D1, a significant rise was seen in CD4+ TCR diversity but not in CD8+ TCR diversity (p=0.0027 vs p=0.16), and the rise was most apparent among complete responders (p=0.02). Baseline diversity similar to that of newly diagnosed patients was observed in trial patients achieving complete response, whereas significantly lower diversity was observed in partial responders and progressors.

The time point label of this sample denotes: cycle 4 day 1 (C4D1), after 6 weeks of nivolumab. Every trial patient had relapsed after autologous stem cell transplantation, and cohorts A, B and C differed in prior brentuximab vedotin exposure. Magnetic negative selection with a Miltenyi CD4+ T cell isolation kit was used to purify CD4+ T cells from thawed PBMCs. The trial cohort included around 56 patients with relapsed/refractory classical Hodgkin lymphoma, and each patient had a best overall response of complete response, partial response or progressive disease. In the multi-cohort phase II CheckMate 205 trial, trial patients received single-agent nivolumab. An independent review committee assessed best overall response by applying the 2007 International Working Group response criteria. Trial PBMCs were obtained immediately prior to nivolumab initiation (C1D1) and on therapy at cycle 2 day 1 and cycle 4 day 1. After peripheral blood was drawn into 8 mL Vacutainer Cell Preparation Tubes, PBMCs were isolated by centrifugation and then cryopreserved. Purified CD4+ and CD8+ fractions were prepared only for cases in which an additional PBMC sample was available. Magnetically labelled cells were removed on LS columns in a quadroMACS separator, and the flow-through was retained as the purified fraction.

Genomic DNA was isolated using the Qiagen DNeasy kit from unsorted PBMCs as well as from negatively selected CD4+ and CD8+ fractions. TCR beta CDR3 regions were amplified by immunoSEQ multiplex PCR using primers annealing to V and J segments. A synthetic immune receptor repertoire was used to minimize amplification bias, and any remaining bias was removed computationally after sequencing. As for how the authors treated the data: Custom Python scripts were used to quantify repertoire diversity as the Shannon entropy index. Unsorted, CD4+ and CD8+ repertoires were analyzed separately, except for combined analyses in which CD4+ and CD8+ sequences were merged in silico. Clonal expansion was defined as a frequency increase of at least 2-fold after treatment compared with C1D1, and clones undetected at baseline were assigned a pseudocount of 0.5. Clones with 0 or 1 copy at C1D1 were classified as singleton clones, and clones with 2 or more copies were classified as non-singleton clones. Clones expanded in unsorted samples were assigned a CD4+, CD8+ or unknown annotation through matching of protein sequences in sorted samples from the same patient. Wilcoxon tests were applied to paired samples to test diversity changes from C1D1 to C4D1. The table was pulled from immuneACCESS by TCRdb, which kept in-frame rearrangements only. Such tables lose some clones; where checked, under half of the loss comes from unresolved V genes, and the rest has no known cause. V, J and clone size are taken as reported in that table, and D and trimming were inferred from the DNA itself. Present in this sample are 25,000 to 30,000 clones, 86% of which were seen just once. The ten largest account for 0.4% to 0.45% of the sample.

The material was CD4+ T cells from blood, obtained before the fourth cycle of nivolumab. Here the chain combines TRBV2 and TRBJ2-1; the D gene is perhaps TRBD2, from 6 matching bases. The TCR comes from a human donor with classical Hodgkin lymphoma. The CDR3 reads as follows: CASSDWDSPAVRQFF. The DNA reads TGTGCCAGCAGTGACTGGGACTCGCCTGCAGTGAGGCAGTTCTTC.